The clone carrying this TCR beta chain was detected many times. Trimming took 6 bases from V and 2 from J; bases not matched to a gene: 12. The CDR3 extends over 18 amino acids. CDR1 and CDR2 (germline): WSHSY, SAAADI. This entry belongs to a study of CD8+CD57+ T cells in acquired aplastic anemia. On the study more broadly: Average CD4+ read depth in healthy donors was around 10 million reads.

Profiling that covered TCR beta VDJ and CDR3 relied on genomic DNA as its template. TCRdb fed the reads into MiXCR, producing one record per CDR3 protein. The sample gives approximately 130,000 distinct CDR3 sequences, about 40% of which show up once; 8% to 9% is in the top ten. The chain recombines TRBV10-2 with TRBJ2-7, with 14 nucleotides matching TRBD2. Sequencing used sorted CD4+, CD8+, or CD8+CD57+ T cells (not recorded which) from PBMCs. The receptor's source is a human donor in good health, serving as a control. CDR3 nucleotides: TGCGCCAGCAGCCCCACGGGACTAGCGGGAGATACCCCCTACGAGCAGTACTTC. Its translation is CASSPTGLAGDTPYEQYF.